These 7 T cell receptor beta chains originate from one sample sequenced in a study of cytomegalovirus exposure and HLA in healthy donors. PCR primers comprised 60 Vbeta and 13 Jbeta primers. TCRdb's copy holds only in-frame clones and misses some; the assay was immunoSEQ multiplex PCR. The sample has about 160,000 clones, around 80% seen once. The specimen was PBMCs. The source of these receptors is a woman aged 50 to 65 in good health and CMV-seropositive.

The V and J genes are TRBV9 and TRBJ1-5; TRBD1 is a possible D gene (5 bases). CDR1 and CDR2 (germline): SGDLS, YYNGEE. V was trimmed by 4 bases and J by 7 bases, leaving 15 bases between them. CDR3 size: 14 residues. The CDR3 DNA reads as TGTGCCAGCAGCCAAGCGGGGGGAGTCCAGCCCCAGCATTTT. Amino acid sequence: CASSQAGGVQPQHF.

In nucleotides, the CDR3 is TGTGCCAGCTCACCAGGACAGGGGGCTGGTGGCTACACCTTC. As protein: CASSPGQGAGGYTF. V gene TRBV18 combines with J gene TRBJ1-2; 11 nucleotides match TRBD1. V dropped 2 bases and J dropped 7; count of bases not matched to a gene: 3. The V gene's germline CDR1 is KGHSH and CDR2 LQKENI. The CDR3 is made up of 14 amino acids.

The rearrangement joins TRBV7-9 to TRBJ1-4, with 10 bases lining up with TRBD1. Germline assignment: CDR1 SEHNR and CDR2 FQNEAQ (reference sequence). V lost 5 bases, J lost 11 bases, and 8 bases stayed unmatched. The CDR3 runs 14 residues. The CDR3 coding sequence is TGTGCCAGCAGCACGGCCGGGACAGGGGATAAACTGTTTTTT. As protein: CASSTAGTGDKLFF.

V usage is TRBV7-8 and J usage is TRBJ1-5; the D gene is possibly TRBD1 (5 bases). The CDR3 extends over 16 amino acids. The V end lost 5 bases, the J end lost 3 bases, and 17 bases lay between the germline ends. Germline V gene sequence: CDR1 SGHVS, CDR2 FQNEAQ. The CDR3 sequence is CASSPVGLTVNQPQHF. The CDR3 region has the DNA TGTGCCAGCAGCCCAGTAGGATTGACAGTCAATCAGCCCCAGCATTTT.

The V and J genes are TRBV2 and TRBJ2-3; 8 positions match TRBD2. This CDR3 comprises 16 residues. With V trimmed by 2 bases and J by 1 base, 5 bases remained unmatched. Looked up from germline, CDR1 is SNHLY and CDR2 is FYNNEI. CDR3 protein: CASSERAGGRTDTQYF. CDR3 DNA sequence: TGTGCCAGCAGTGAAAGGGCGGGGGGCCGCACAGATACGCAGTATTTT.

There are a few counts of this clone. The chain combines TRBV28 with TRBJ1-2; TRBD1 agrees at 12 bases. This CDR3 has 14 residues. Trimming took 6 bases from V and 8 from J; bases not matched to a gene: 7. CDR1 MDHEN and CDR2 SYDVKM come from the germline V gene. CDR3 sequence: CASRQGQGARGYTF. CDR3 bases: TGTGCCAGCAGGCAGGGACAGGGGGCCCGCGGCTACACCTTC.

The V and J genes are TRBV6-4 and TRBJ1-2; weak D call: TRBD1 (5 bases). Per germline, CDR1 MRHNA and CDR2 SNTAGT. Trimming removed 4 bases at V and 5 bases at J, with 14 bases between. The CDR3 loop spans 14 amino acids. As DNA, the CDR3 is TGTGCCAGCAGTGCAGAAGCAGGGTCTTATGGCTACACCTTC. Its translation is CASSAEAGSYGYTF.